These 14 T cell receptor beta chains were sequenced from one sample in a study of blood T cell repertoires in COVID-19. Assay: immunoSEQ multiplex PCR; the TCRdb copy retains only in-frame clones and omits some. This table has approximately 94,000 clones, approximately 84% appearing once. Input material: peripheral blood. The origin of the receptors is a human donor in a cohort sampled during active COVID-19.

This clone was seen just once. This sequence joins TRBV7-3 and TRBJ2-5; 8 positions agree with TRBD1. Germline assignment: CDR1 SGHTA and CDR2 FQGTGA. V gave up 5 bases and J gave up 9 bases; unmatched junction bases: 11. CDR3 length equals 14 residues. As DNA, the CDR3 is TGTGCCAGCAGCGACGGACAGGGAAGAGGGGCCCAGTACTTC. This codes for CASSDGQGRGAQYF.

This chain joins TRBV21-1 and TRBJ1-5; TRBD1 was called by the table and not checked on the DNA. TRBV21-1 is annotated as a pseudogene. The CDR3 loop spans 15 amino acids. This CDR3 reads CASSKGTGYNQPQHF. The CDR3 coding sequence is TGTGCCAGCAGCAAGGGGACAGGTTACAATCAGCCCCAGCATTTT.

The V call is TRBV29-1, the J call TRBJ2-7, with D possibly matching TRBD1 (6 bases). The length of the CDR3 is 14 residues. V shed 6 bases and J shed 1 base, with 16 bases lying between them. Germline V CDR1 and CDR2: SQVTM, ANQGSEA. The DNA of the CDR3 is TGCAGCGTACAACAACAGGGTCGATCCTACGAGCAGTACTTC. This gives the protein CSVQQQGRSYEQYF.

The count of this clone is one. The gene calls are TRBV13 and TRBJ1-1; 7 bases agree with TRBD1. In germline, CDR1 is PRHDT, CDR2 FYEKMQ (reference sequence). The CDR3 runs 12 residues. V lost 10 bases and J lost 2; bases outside the gene matches: 4. CDR3 sequence reads: CANRQGNTEAFF. CDR3 coding DNA: TGTGCCAACCGACAGGGCAACACTGAAGCTTTCTTT.

The chain couples TRBV18 to TRBJ1-5, with D perhaps matching TRBD1 (6 bases). Germline V CDR1 and CDR2: KGHSH, LQKENI. V was cut by 5 bases and J by 1 base, with 9 bases left in between. The CDR3 is made up of 14 amino acids. The CDR3 sequence is CASSAGVSNQPQHF. The CDR3 DNA reads TGTGCCAGCTCAGCAGGGGTGAGCAATCAGCCCCAGCATTTT.

The chain joins TRBV24-1 to TRBJ2-7; D is perhaps TRBD2 (7 bases). CDR1 is KGHDR and CDR2 is SFDVKD in the germline V gene. Trimming took 4 bases from V and 6 from J, leaving 12 bases between them. This CDR3 comprises 13 residues. The CDR3 nucleotides read TGTGCCACCAGTGAAGGGGGGGGGTCCGAGCAGTACTTC. It encodes CATSEGGGSEQYF.

This clone was found once. The chain couples TRBV11-2 to TRBJ2-1; TRBD2 matches 11 bases. Losses at the gene ends were 1 base for V and 8 bases for J; bases not matched to a gene: 7. This CDR3 comprises 16 residues. Germline values: CDR1 SGHAT, CDR2 FQNNGV. The CDR3 bases are TGTGCCAGCAGCTTAGGTACTAGCGGGAGCCCGCATGAGCAGTTCTTC. Amino acids: CASSLGTSGSPHEQFF.

The DNA for the CDR3 is TGTGCCAGCTCACCGGACAGGGGGCAAGAGACCCAGTACTTC. It specifies CASSPDRGQETQYF. The chain employs TRBV18 and TRBJ2-5, with 10 bases that match TRBD1. Germline-derived CDR1 and CDR2 are KGHSH and LQKENI. J was trimmed by 2 bases and V by 3 bases; bases with no gene match: 0. The CDR3 runs to 14 residues.

The V call is TRBV6-2 or TRBV6-3, the J call TRBJ2-2, with 9 nucleotides matching TRBD1. CDR3 length equals 17 residues. The J segment lost 3 bases and the V segment lost 0 bases, leaving 5 bases of the junction unmatched. CDR1 and CDR2 (germline): MNHEY, SVGEGT. The CDR3: CASSYSSGQGDTGELFF. In DNA form, the CDR3 reads TGTGCCAGCAGTTACTCCTCGGGACAGGGCGACACCGGGGAGCTGTTTTTT.

This chain joins TRBV6-5 and TRBJ1-5; D perhaps matches TRBD1 (6 bases). The V gene lost 1 base and the J gene lost 4 bases, with 14 bases spanning the gap. CDR3 size: 16 residues. CDR1 is MNHEY, CDR2 SVGAGI, per germline. The CDR3 sequence is CASSYWGRGQNQPQHF. CDR3 bases: TGTGCCAGCAGTTACTGGGGGCGGGGGCAGAATCAGCCCCAGCATTTT.

CDR3 bases: TGTGCCACCAGCAGAAATCTAGCGGGGGGCCACCATACGCAGTATTTT. It encodes CATSRNLAGGHHTQYF. The chain combines TRBV15 with TRBJ2-3; TRBD2 aligns across 11 bases. Germline V gene sequence: CDR1 LNHNV, CDR2 YYDKDF (reference sequence). Unmatched junction bases numbered 8, after V lost 2 bases and J lost 7 bases. There are 16 residues in the CDR3.

The J gene is TRBJ1-1, the V gene TRBV5-1, with D possibly matching TRBD1 (6 bases). The CDR3 is 16 amino acids. V lost 7 bases and J 1 base, leaving 20 bases between the germline ends. Germline V CDR1 and CDR2: SGHRS, YFSETQ. CDR3 sequence reads: CASATGTSGWNTEAFF. CDR3 coding DNA: TGCGCCAGCGCCACCGGGACATCGGGGTGGAACACTGAAGCTTTCTTT.

The genes are TRBV4-1 and TRBJ1-1, with D maybe TRBD1 (6 bases). Germline CDR1 MGHRA, CDR2 YSYEKL. V lost 0 bases and J 0 bases, leaving 14 bases between the germline ends. The CDR3 totals 17 residues. The CDR3 is CASSQDPNRAMNTEAFF. DNA of the CDR3: TGCGCCAGCAGCCAAGATCCAAACAGGGCTATGAACACTGAAGCTTTCTTT.

This chain links TRBV9 with TRBJ2-1; TRBD1 is a possible D gene (6 bases). There are 15 residues in the CDR3. V was trimmed by 1 base and J by 6 bases, leaving 14 bases between them. Germline lookup yields CDR1 SGDLS and CDR2 YYNGEE. The CDR3 nucleotides are TGTGCCAGCAGCGTAACAACAGGGAGAGGCAATGAGCAGTTCTTC. The encoded protein is CASSVTTGRGNEQFF. Filled out from reference TRBV9 and TRBJ2-1, the complete variable domain reads DSGVTQTPKHLITATGQRVTLRCSPRSGDLSVYWYQQSLDQGLQFLIQYYNGEERAKGNILERFSAQQFPDLHSELNLSSLELGDSALYFCASSVTTGRGNEQFFGPGTRLTVL.